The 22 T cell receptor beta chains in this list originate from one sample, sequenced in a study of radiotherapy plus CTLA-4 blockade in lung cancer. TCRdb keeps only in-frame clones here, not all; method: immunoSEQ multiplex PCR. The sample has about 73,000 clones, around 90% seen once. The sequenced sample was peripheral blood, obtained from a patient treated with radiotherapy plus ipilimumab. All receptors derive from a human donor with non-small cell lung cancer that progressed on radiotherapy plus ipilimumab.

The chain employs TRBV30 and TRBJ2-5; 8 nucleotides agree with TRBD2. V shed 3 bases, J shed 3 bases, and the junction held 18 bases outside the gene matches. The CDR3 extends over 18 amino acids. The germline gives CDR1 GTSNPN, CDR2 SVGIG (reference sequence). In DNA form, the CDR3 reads TGTGCCTGGAGGCCCTTTAAGCGGGGGCGCCCCGGAGAAGAGACCCAGTACTTC. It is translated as CAWRPFKRGRPGEETQYF.

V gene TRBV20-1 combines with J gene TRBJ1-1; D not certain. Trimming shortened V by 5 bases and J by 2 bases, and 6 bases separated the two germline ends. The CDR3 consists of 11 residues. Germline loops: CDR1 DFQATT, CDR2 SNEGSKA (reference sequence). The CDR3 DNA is TGCAGTGCTGGAAGAAACACTGAAGCTTTCTTT. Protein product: CSAGRNTEAFF.

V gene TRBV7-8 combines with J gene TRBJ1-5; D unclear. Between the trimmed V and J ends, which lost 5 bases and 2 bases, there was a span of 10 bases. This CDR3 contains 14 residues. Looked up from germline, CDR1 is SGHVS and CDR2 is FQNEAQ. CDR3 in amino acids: CASSHRSRNQPQHF. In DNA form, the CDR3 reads TGTGCCAGCAGCCACCGATCCCGCAATCAGCCCCAGCATTTT. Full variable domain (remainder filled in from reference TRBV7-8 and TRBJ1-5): GAGVSQSPRYKVAKRGQDVALRCDPISGHVSLFWYQQALGQGPEFLTYFQNEAQLDKSGLPSDRFFAERPEGSVSTLKIQRTQQEDSAVYLCASSHRSRNQPQHFGDGTRLSIL.

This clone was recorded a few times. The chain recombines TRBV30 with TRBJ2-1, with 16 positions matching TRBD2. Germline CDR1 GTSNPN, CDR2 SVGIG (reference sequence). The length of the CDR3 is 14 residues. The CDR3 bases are TGTGCGAAAGGGACTAGCGGGAGGGTCGATGAGCAGTTCTTC. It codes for CAKGTSGRVDEQFF.

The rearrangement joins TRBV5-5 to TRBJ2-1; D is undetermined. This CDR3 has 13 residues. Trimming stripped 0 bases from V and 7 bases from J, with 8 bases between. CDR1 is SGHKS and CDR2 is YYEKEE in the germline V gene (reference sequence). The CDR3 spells CASSLGGRNEQFF. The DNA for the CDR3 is TGTGCCAGCAGCTTGGGGGGAAGGAATGAGCAGTTCTTC.

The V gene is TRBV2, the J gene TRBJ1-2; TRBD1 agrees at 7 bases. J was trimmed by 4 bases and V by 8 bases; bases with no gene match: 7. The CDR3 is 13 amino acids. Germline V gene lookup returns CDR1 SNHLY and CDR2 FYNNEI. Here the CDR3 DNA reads TGTGCCAGCCAGGGACAGTTTAGCTATGGCTACACCTTC. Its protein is CASQGQFSYGYTF.

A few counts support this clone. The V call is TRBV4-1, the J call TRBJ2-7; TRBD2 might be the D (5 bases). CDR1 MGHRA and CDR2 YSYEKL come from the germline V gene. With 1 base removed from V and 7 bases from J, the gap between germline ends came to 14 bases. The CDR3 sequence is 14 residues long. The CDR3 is CASSQVPGVREQYF. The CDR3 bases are TGCGCCAGCAGCCAAGTTCCCGGGGTGAGAGAGCAGTACTTC.

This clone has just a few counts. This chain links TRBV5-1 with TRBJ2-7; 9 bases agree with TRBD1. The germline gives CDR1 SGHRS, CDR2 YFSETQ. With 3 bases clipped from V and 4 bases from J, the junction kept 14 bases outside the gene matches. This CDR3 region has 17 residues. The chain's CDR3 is CASSSGLRGQGGYEQYF. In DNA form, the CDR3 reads TGCGCCAGCAGCTCGGGGCTACGGGGACAGGGTGGGTACGAGCAGTACTTC.

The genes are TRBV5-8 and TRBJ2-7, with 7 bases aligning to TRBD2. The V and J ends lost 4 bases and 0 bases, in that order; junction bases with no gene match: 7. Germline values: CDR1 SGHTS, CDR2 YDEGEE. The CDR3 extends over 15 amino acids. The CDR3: CASSRTGLSSYEQYF. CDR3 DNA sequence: TGTGCCAGCAGCCGGACGGGACTAAGCTCCTACGAGCAGTACTTC.

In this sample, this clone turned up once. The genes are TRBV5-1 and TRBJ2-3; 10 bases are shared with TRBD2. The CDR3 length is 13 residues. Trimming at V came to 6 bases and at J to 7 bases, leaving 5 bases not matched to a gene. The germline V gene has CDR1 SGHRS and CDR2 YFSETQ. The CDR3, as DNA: TGCGCCAGCAATCTAGCGGGAGCCTATACGCAGTATTTT. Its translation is CASNLAGAYTQYF.

The CDR3 DNA is TGTGCCAGCCTCGCAACAGGGCCCCCATACGAGCAGTACTTC. Translating gives CASLATGPPYEQYF. V gene TRBV28 combines with J gene TRBJ2-7; maybe TRBD1 (6 bases). Trimming cost V 8 bases and J 4 bases, with 18 bases left between them. The CDR3 extends over 14 amino acids. Germline V CDR1 and CDR2: MDHEN, SYDVKM. The variable domain in full, with the rest retrieved from reference TRBV28 and TRBJ2-7, is DVKVTQSSRYLVKRTGEKVFLECVQDMDHENMFWYRQDPGLGLRLIYFSYDVKMKEKGDIPEGYSVSREKKERFSLILESASTNQTSMYLCASLATGPPYEQYFGPGTRLTVT.

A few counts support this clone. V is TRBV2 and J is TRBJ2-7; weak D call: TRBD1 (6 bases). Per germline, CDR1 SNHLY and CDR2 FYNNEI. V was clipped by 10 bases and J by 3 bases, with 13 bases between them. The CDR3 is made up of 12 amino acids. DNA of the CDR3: TGTGCCACCGCAGGGGAAGGCTACGAGCAGTACTTC. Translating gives CATAGEGYEQYF.

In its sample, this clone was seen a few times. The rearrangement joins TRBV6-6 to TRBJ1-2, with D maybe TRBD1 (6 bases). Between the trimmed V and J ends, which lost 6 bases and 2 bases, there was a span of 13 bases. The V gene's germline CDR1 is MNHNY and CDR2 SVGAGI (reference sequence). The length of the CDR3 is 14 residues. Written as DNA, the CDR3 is TGTGCCAGCAGCCTCAACCAGGGGAACTATGGCTACACCTTC. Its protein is CASSLNQGNYGYTF.

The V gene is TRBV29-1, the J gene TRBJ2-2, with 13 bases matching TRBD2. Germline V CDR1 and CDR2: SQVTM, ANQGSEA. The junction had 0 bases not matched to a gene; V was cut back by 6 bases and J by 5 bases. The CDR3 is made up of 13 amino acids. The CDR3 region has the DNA TGCAGCGTACTAGCGGGAGGGACCGGGGAGCTGTTTTTT. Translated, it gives CSVLAGGTGELFF.

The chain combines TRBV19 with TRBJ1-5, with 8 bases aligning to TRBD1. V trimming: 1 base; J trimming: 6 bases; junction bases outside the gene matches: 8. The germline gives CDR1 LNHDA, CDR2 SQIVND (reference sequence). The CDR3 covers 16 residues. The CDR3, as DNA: TGTGCCAGTAGTATAGGTGCGACAGGGGAGAGTCAGCCCCAGCATTTT. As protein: CASSIGATGESQPQHF.

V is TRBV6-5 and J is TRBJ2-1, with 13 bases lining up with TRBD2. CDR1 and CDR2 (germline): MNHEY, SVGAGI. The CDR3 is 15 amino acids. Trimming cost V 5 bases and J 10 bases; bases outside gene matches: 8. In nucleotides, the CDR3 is TGTGCCAGCAGTACAACTAGCGGGAGGGGGAGGGAGCAGTTCTTC. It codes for CASSTTSGRGREQFF.

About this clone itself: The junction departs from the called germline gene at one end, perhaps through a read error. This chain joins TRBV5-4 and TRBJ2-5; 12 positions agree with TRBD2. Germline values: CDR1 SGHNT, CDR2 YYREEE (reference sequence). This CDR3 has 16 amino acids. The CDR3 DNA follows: TGTGCCAGCGGCTTAGGACTAGCGGGGAATCAAGAGACCCAGTACTTC. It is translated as CASGLGLAGNQETQYF.

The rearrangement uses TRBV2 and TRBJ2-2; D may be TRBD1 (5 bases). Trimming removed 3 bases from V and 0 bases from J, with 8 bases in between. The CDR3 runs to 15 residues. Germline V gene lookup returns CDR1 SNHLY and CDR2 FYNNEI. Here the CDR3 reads CASSDPTANTGELFF. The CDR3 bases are TGTGCCAGCAGTGACCCGACAGCGAACACCGGGGAGCTGTTTTTT.

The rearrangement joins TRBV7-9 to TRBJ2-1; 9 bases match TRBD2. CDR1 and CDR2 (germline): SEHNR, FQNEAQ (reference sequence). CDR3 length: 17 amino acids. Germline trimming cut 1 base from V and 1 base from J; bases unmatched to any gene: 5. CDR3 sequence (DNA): TGTGCCAGCAGCTTAGATCCTAGCGGGATATCCTACAATGAGCAGTTCTTC. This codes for CASSLDPSGISYNEQFF.

CDR3 sequence reads: CASSPLASGRMHTGELFF. CDR3 DNA: TGTGCCAGCTCACCTCTGGCTAGCGGGAGAATGCACACCGGGGAGCTGTTTTTT. The V gene is TRBV18, the J gene TRBJ2-2, with TRBD2 identical over 10 bases. Per germline, CDR1 KGHSH and CDR2 LQKENI. Trimming cost V 3 bases and J 3 bases; bases outside gene matches: 10. The length of the CDR3 is 18 residues.

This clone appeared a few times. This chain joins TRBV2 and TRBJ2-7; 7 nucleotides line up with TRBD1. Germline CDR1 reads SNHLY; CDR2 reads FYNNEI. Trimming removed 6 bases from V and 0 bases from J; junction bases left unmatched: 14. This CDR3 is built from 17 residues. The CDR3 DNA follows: TGTGCCAGCAGCAAAGCCCGGAACAGGGGAAACTCCTACGAGCAGTACGTC. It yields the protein CASSKARNRGNSYEQYV.

The CDR3 DNA is TGTGCCAGCAGTGCGACTAGCGGAGGAAACAATGAGCAGTTCTTC. It yields the protein CASSATSGGNNEQFF. This chain links TRBV6-4 with TRBJ2-1, with 9 bases identical to TRBD2. The CDR3 totals 15 residues. The germline V gene encodes CDR1 MRHNA and CDR2 SNTAGT. J gave up 5 bases and V 4 bases, and 6 bases lay outside the gene matches.